One and the same sample provided the 28 T cell receptor beta chains below, sequenced in a study of shared clonotypes between healthy human individuals. Data came from immunoSEQ multiplex PCR; TCRdb stores just in-frame clones and leaves some out. The data show some 2.4 million clones, 93% seen once. Sequencing was performed on naive CD4+ T cells from PBMCs. Subset of the sample: CD45RA+ positively selected. The receptors shown here come from a man between 18 and 29 years old in good health. Some clones in this sample may be carry-over from other donors' samples.

The CDR3 sequence is CASSSAGTGVSYGYTF. The CDR3 DNA reads TGTGCCAGCAGCTCCGCCGGGACAGGGGTTAGCTATGGCTACACCTTC. V is TRBV5-5 and J is TRBJ1-2, with 10 bases matching TRBD1. The CDR3 runs to 16 residues. Germline loops: CDR1 SGHKS, CDR2 YYEKEE (reference sequence). V dropped 3 bases and J dropped 4; count of bases not matched to a gene: 9.

J is TRBJ1-1 and V is TRBV19, with TRBD1 matching over 7 bases. CDR3 length: 16 amino acids. J gave up 0 bases and V 7 bases, and 11 bases lay outside the gene matches. Looked up from germline, CDR1 is LNHDA and CDR2 is SQIVND (reference sequence). The CDR3 sequence: CASTTRGRGLNTEAFF. The CDR3 region has the DNA TGTGCCAGTACCACCAGGGGAAGGGGGCTGAACACTGAAGCTTTCTTT.

The CDR3, as DNA: TGTGCCATCAGTAACAGGACAGGGGCGGAAAAACTGTTTTTT. The encoded protein is CAISNRTGAEKLFF. The chain recombines TRBV10-3 with TRBJ1-4; 9 bases match TRBD1. This CDR3 region has 14 residues. Looked up from germline, CDR1 is ENHRY and CDR2 is SYGVKD. V shed 5 bases, J shed 8 bases, and the junction held 6 bases outside the gene matches.

The chain employs TRBV5-4 and TRBJ2-2; D ambiguous. The V end lost 0 bases, the J end lost 0 bases, and 6 bases lay between the germline ends. The germline gives CDR1 SGHNT, CDR2 YYREEE (reference sequence). CDR3 length equals 15 residues. The CDR3 region is CASSLGPPNTGELFF. CDR3 sequence (DNA): TGTGCCAGCAGCTTGGGTCCCCCGAACACCGGGGAGCTGTTTTTT.

The CDR3 here is CASSKAGTIWEQFF. The CDR3 DNA reads TGTGCCAGCAGCAAGGCCGGGACAATATGGGAGCAGTTCTTC. The rearrangement joins TRBV7-2 to TRBJ2-1; maybe TRBD1 (6 bases). Germline V CDR1 and CDR2: SGHTA, FQGNSA. Trimming stripped 5 bases from V and 10 bases from J, with 18 bases between. This CDR3 spans 14 amino acids.

The chain is built from TRBV6-5 and TRBJ1-2; no firm D call. The CDR3 is 16 amino acids. Trimming removed 0 bases from V and 1 base from J, with 12 bases in between. Germline lookup yields CDR1 MNHEY and CDR2 SVGAGI. In DNA, the CDR3 is TGTGCCAGCAGTTACTCGAGACCCCCTATTAACTATGGCTACACCTTC. Its protein product is CASSYSRPPINYGYTF.

The sample holds one count of this clone. Other DNA sequences in the sample encode the same CDR3. The rearrangement links TRBV18 to TRBJ2-1; TRBD1 matches 7 bases. This CDR3 spans 15 amino acids. From germline, CDR1 is KGHSH and CDR2 LQKENI. Trimming at V came to 3 bases and at J to 4 bases, leaving 6 bases not matched to a gene. In nucleotides, the CDR3 is TGTGCCAGCTCACCCAGGACAGGAAATTACAATGAGCAGTTCTTC. This gives the protein CASSPRTGNYNEQFF.

V and J are TRBV7-9 and TRBJ2-5, with 7 nucleotides matching TRBD1. With 5 bases clipped from V and 7 bases from J, the junction kept 10 bases outside the gene matches. The CDR3 runs 14 residues. Per the germline V gene, CDR1 is SEHNR and CDR2 is FQNEAQ (reference sequence). For the CDR3, the DNA is TGTGCCAGCAGCCCAACAGGGGAAATTGGGACCCAGTACTTC. Encoded protein: CASSPTGEIGTQYF.

The chain joins TRBV28 to TRBJ2-3; 8 bases map to TRBD2. CDR1 is MDHEN, CDR2 SYDVKM, per germline. This CDR3 comprises 17 residues. V shed 3 bases and J 5 bases; nucleotides not matched to a gene: 13. CDR3: CASSFPGGRADGDTQYF. The CDR3 nucleotides read TGTGCCAGCAGTTTCCCGGGGGGGAGGGCCGACGGAGATACGCAGTATTTT.

As for this clone: In the same sample, other DNA sequences code for this CDR3. As DNA, the CDR3 is TGTGCCAGCAGCTTAGGGGGTGAAAAACTGTTTTTT. Its translation is CASSLGGEKLFF. The J gene is TRBJ1-4, the V gene TRBV11-2; D uncertain. Trimming removed 1 base from V and 7 bases from J, with 4 bases in between. Per the germline V gene, CDR1 is SGHAT and CDR2 is FQNNGV. The CDR3 covers 12 residues. Based on the CDR3 plus reference TRBV11-2 and TRBJ1-4, the full variable domain is EAGVAQSPRYKIIEKRQSVAFWCNPISGHATLYWYQQILGQGPKLLIQFQNNGVVDDSQLPKDRFSAERLKGVDSTLKIQPAKLEDSAVYLCASSLGGEKLFFGSGTQLSVL.

CDR3 DNA: TGTGCCAGCAAAGGACCCGGTATGGCATATGAGCAGTTCTTC. Encoded protein: CASKGPGMAYEQFF. The J gene is TRBJ2-1, the V gene TRBV6-1, with D unresolved. Between the trimmed V and J ends, which lost 7 bases and 8 bases, there was a span of 18 bases. The CDR3 is made up of 14 amino acids. Germline CDR1 reads MNHNS; CDR2 reads SASEGT.

This chain uses TRBV27 with TRBJ1-2; TRBD1 aligns across 7 bases. Trimming cost V 4 bases and J 4 bases; bases outside gene matches: 6. Germline CDR1 MNHEY, CDR2 SMNVEV (reference sequence). This CDR3 has 14 amino acids. The CDR3, as DNA: TGTGCCAGCAGTTCCAACAGGGGAGGCTATGGCTACACCTTC. Amino acid sequence: CASSSNRGGYGYTF.

The chain employs TRBV7-9 and TRBJ2-7; TRBD2 is a possible D gene (6 bases). Trimming cost V 5 bases and J 5 bases, with 16 bases left between them. Germline V gene lookup returns CDR1 SEHNR and CDR2 FQNEAQ (reference sequence). The CDR3 is 14 amino acids. The CDR3 DNA sequence: TGTGCCAGCAGCCCGGGGCTAGCGAGCCACGAGCAGTACTTC. The encoded protein is CASSPGLASHEQYF. The full variable domain, with the rest looked up from reference TRBV7-9 and TRBJ2-7, is DTGVSQNPRHKITKRGQNVTFRCDPISEHNRLYWYRQTLGQGPEFLTYFQNEAQLEKSRLLSDRFSAERPKGSFSTLEIQRTEQGDSAMYLCASSPGLASHEQYFGPGTRLTVT.

This chain links TRBV19 with TRBJ2-1; 7 nucleotides line up with TRBD2. Germline-derived CDR1 and CDR2 are LNHDA and SQIVND (reference sequence). CDR3 length: 15 amino acids. V gave up 1 base and J gave up 6 bases; unmatched junction bases: 6. The CDR3: CASSIGREIFNEQFF. In DNA form, the CDR3 reads TGTGCCAGTAGTATAGGGCGGGAGATCTTCAATGAGCAGTTCTTC. The full variable domain, rest sourced from reference TRBV19 and TRBJ2-1, is DGGITQSPKYLFRKEGQNVTLSCEQNLNHDAMYWYRQDPGQGLRLIYYSQIVNDFQKGDIAEGYSVSREKKESFPLTVTSAQKNPTAFYLCASSIGREIFNEQFFGPGTRLTVL.

This sequence joins TRBV30 and TRBJ1-5; 7 positions match TRBD1. The germline CDR1 and CDR2 sequences are GTSNPN and SVGIG (reference sequence). V lost 7 bases to trimming and J lost 3 bases; unmatched junction nucleotides: 9. The CDR3 spans 14 residues. In nucleotides, the CDR3 is TGTGCCTTGCAGACAGGGACGATCAATCAGCCCCAGCATTTT. Amino acids: CALQTGTINQPQHF.

This rearrangement joins TRBV9 to TRBJ2-1; no reliable D call. Germline V gives CDR1 SGDLS, CDR2 YYNGEE. The CDR3 loop spans 14 amino acids. Trimming took 0 bases from V and 5 from J, leaving 9 bases between them. In DNA form, the CDR3 reads TGTGCCAGCAGCGTAGATGGCAATGACAATGAGCAGTTCTTC. Its translation is CASSVDGNDNEQFF. The full variable domain, its missing parts supplied by reference TRBV9 and TRBJ2-1, is DSGVTQTPKHLITATGQRVTLRCSPRSGDLSVYWYQQSLDQGLQFLIQYYNGEERAKGNILERFSAQQFPDLHSELNLSSLELGDSALYFCASSVDGNDNEQFFGPGTRLTVL.

The CDR3 sequence: CASSLGGRVGNQPQHF. CDR3 nucleotide sequence: TGTGCCAGCAGCTTAGGGGGCAGGGTTGGCAATCAGCCCCAGCATTTT. J is TRBJ1-5 and V is TRBV7-2; TRBD1 might be the D (5 bases). The CDR3 is 16 residues long. V lost 1 base to trimming and J lost 2 bases, with 12 bases between them. Germline V gene data show CDR1 as SGHTA and CDR2 as FQGNSA.

The chain couples TRBV7-3 to TRBJ2-7; 8 bases line up with TRBD2. CDR1 is SGHTA, CDR2 FQGTGA, per germline. Germline trimming cut 4 bases from V and 0 bases from J; bases unmatched to any gene: 5. CDR3 length equals 15 residues. CDR3 sequence: CASSSQAGASYEQYF. CDR3 coding DNA: TGTGCCAGCAGCTCACAAGCGGGAGCCTCCTACGAGCAGTACTTC.

This chain uses TRBV30 with TRBJ1-1, with D uncertain. This CDR3 is built from 11 residues. Germline-derived CDR1 and CDR2 are GTSNPN and SVGIG (reference sequence). V lost 3 bases and J 7 bases, leaving 9 bases between the germline ends. This CDR3 is CAWRRAFEAFF. CDR3 sequence (DNA): TGTGCCTGGAGGCGGGCTTTTGAAGCTTTCTTT.

The CDR3: CSAQNRVEQFF. CDR3 nucleotide sequence: TGCAGTGCTCAGAACCGGGTGGAGCAGTTCTTC. The chain links TRBV20-1 to TRBJ2-1; D call uncertain. The CDR3 sequence is 11 residues long. V shed 5 bases and J shed 10 bases, with 12 bases lying between them. Germline-derived CDR1 and CDR2 are DFQATT and SNEGSKA (reference sequence).

This rearrangement joins TRBV10-3 to TRBJ2-7; 10 bases are a match to TRBD2. This CDR3 comprises 16 residues. Trimming at V came to 1 base and at J to 0 bases, leaving 3 bases not matched to a gene. The germline gives CDR1 ENHRY, CDR2 SYGVKD. The chain's CDR3 is CAISEWPSGSSYEQYF. The CDR3 nucleotides are TGTGCCATCAGTGAGTGGCCTAGCGGGAGCTCCTACGAGCAGTACTTC.

The gene calls are TRBV28 and TRBJ2-7, with 8 bases identical to TRBD1. Per germline, CDR1 MDHEN and CDR2 SYDVKM. CDR3 size: 16 residues. J gave up 5 bases and V 5 bases, and 14 bases lay outside the gene matches. As DNA, the CDR3 is TGTGCCAGCAGTCTATCCGACAGGGGAGGCAGGGACGAGCAGTACTTC. It yields the protein CASSLSDRGGRDEQYF.

This rearrangement joins TRBV6-1 to TRBJ2-7; a possible D gene is TRBD1 (6 bases). Germline V lookup: CDR1 MNHNS, CDR2 SASEGT. This CDR3 contains 15 residues. V was pared by 5 bases and J by 1 base, with 15 bases between. This chain's CDR3 is CASSRSPDRSYEQYF. The DNA of the CDR3 is TGTGCCAGCAGTAGAAGCCCGGACAGATCCTACGAGCAGTACTTC.

V usage is TRBV5-1 and J usage is TRBJ2-2; D gene uncertain. Germline V CDR1 and CDR2: SGHRS, YFSETQ. Trimming took 4 bases from V and 3 from J, leaving 7 bases between them. This CDR3 has 13 residues. CDR3 sequence (DNA): TGCGCCAGCAGCCCTCCGGACACCGGGGAGCTGTTTTTT. Protein: CASSPPDTGELFF.

The chain joins TRBV5-6 to TRBJ1-1; D is undetermined. Trimming shortened V by 5 bases and J by 2 bases, and 13 bases separated the two germline ends. This CDR3 spans 14 amino acids. CDR1 and CDR2 from the germline V gene are SGHDT and YYEEEE. The CDR3 loop reads CASRKPGSNTEAFF. DNA for the CDR3: TGTGCCAGCAGAAAACCGGGCTCTAACACTGAAGCTTTCTTT.

This rearrangement joins TRBV5-1 to TRBJ2-5, with 10 positions matching TRBD1. CDR1 and CDR2 (germline): SGHRS, YFSETQ. This CDR3 comprises 15 residues. Trimming cost V 0 bases and J 5 bases; bases outside gene matches: 4. CDR3 sequence (DNA): TGCGCCAGCAGCTTGGGTTGGGACAGGGGTGAGACCCAGTACTTC. It is translated as CASSLGWDRGETQYF.

The chain recombines TRBV6-1 with TRBJ1-1, with D unclear. CDR1 and CDR2 (germline): MNHNS, SASEGT. With 0 bases removed from V and 6 bases from J, the gap between germline ends came to 8 bases. The CDR3 runs to 13 residues. This CDR3 is CASSEASEAEAFF. The CDR3 bases are TGTGCCAGCAGTGAAGCGAGTGAGGCTGAAGCTTTCTTT.

The J gene is TRBJ1-2, the V gene TRBV28; no clear D. This CDR3 comprises 14 residues. Trimming stripped 6 bases from V and 8 bases from J, with 19 bases between. Germline loops: CDR1 MDHEN, CDR2 SYDVKM. DNA of the CDR3: TGTGCCAGCAGAGATACCGCGGACCGTCGAGGCTACACCTTC. Amino acids: CASRDTADRRGYTF.